This TCR beta chain was documented in a study of shared clonotypes between healthy human individuals. General study points: Tissues were not sampled, only blood, and their repertoires likely differ.

Study donors comprised healthy, HIV-negative adults devoid of recent acute infection or vaccination. Using immunoSEQ multiplex PCR, the repertoire was profiled, and TCRdb retains in-frame clones only, with some absent. The table records approximately 500,000 clones, roughly 78% of them present only once. Notes on this clone: What it recognizes is unknown.

The CDR3 is 15 amino acids. The chain links TRBV21-1 to TRBJ1-5. TRBV21-1 is a documented pseudogene. The sequence was obtained from a woman aged 35 to 49 in good health. Some clones in this sample may be carry-over from other donors' samples. The sequencing input was PBMCs. The CDR3 nucleotides are TGTGCCAGGGTCCGGTGCACAACGAAATTCAAGTCTCAGCATTTT. This codes for CARVRCTTKFKSQHF.